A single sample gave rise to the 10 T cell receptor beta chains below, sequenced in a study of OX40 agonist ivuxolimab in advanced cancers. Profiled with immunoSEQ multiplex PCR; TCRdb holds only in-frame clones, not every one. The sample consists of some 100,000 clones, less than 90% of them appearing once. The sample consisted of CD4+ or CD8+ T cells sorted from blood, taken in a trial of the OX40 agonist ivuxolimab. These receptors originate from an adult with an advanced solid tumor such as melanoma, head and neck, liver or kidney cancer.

CDR3 DNA sequence: TGCGCCAGCAGCCACCTAGCCGCAGATACGCAGTATTTT. Translating it yields CASSHLAADTQYF. The gene calls are TRBV4-3 and TRBJ2-3, with D possibly being TRBD2 (5 bases). CDR1 is LGHNA and CDR2 is YSLEER in the germline V gene. The CDR3 consists of 13 residues. With 3 bases removed from V and 4 bases from J, the gap between germline ends came to 8 bases.

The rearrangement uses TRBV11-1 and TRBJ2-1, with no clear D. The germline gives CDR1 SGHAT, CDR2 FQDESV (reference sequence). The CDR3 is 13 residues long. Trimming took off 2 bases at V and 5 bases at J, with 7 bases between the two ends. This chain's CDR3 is CASSLRSNNEQFF. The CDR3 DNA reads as TGTGCCAGCAGCTTAAGAAGTAACAATGAGCAGTTCTTC.

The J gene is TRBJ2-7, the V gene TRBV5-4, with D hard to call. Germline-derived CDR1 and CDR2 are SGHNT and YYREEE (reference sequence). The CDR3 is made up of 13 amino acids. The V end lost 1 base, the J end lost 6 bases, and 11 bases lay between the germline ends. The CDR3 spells CASSLLGVSEQYV. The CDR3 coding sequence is TGTGCCAGCAGCTTGCTTGGAGTGAGCGAGCAGTACGTC.

The CDR3 spells CASSPGQRNQPQHF. The CDR3 nucleotides read TGTGCCAGCAGCCCGGGACAGAGGAATCAGCCCCAGCATTTT. V is TRBV5-8 and J is TRBJ1-5; TRBD1 agrees at 7 bases. V was pared by 4 bases and J by 4 bases, with 5 bases of the junction left unmatched. Germline V lookup: CDR1 SGHTS, CDR2 YDEGEE. The CDR3 is made up of 14 amino acids.

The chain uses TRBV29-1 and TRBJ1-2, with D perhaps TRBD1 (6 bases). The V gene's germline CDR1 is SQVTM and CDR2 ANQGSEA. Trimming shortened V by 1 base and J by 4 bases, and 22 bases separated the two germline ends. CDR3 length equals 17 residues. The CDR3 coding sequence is TGCAGCGTTGAAGTACGGGACAAAAAGCCTGTGGGCTATGGCTACACCTTC. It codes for CSVEVRDKKPVGYGYTF.

The CDR3 nucleotides are TGTGCCTGGGCGCGAGCCCTGGGACAGGGAAATTCACCCCTCCACTTT. Its protein product is CAWARALGQGNSPLHF. The rearrangement uses TRBV30 and TRBJ1-6; 9 bases fit TRBD1. The CDR3 extends over 16 amino acids. J lost 7 bases, V lost 5 bases, and 12 bases had no gene match. Germline V lookup: CDR1 GTSNPN, CDR2 SVGIG (reference sequence).

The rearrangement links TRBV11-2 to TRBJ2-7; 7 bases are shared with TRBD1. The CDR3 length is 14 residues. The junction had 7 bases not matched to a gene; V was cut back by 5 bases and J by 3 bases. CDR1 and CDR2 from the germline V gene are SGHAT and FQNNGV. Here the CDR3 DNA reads TGTGCCAGCAGCACCAGAGACAGGGACTACGAGCAGTACGTC. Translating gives CASSTRDRDYEQYV.

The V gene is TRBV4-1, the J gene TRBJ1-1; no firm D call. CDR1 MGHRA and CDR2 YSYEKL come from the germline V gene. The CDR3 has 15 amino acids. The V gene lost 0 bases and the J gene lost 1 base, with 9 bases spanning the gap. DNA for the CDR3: TGCGCCAGCAGCCAAGAAGGGCCCCAGAACACTGAAGCTTTCTTT. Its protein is CASSQEGPQNTEAFF.

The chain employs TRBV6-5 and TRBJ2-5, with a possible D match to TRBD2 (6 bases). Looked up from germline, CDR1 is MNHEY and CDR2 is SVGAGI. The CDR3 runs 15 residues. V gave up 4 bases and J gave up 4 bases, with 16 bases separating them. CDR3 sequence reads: CASSSPRLGGETQYF. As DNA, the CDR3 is TGTGCCAGCAGTTCGCCCCGACTAGGAGGAGAGACCCAGTACTTC.

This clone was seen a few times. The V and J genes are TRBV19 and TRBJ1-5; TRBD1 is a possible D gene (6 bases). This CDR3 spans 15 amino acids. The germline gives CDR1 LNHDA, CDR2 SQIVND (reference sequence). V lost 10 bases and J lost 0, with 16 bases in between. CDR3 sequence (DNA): TGTGCCACCACACAGGGTGGCAATAGCAATCAGCCCCAGCATTTT. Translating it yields CATTQGGNSNQPQHF.